Below, 15 T cell receptor beta chains from the same sample are listed, as sequenced in a study of identical twins (dated by TCRdb to 2016 to 2017). Libraries were made using 5' RACE. This sample was sequenced with an Illumina HiSeq 2000. In TCRdb, the public reads were trimmed at Q25 with fastp and aligned with MiXCR, with productive beta chains retained. Duplicate CDR3 protein sequences are folded into a single record with the most common DNA and genes. The sample includes a few hundred thousand distinct CDR3 sequences, with 6.5% observed a single time. The ten most abundant clones make up 13% to 15% of the sample. These same records also appear under a second study, on T cells expressing NK-cell markers.

Sequences were obtained from CD8+ T cells sorted from blood. The receptors were sampled from a young woman in good health.

This clonotype was recorded a few times. The chain uses TRBV29-1 and TRBJ2-3; D uncertain. The CDR3 is 18 residues long. Germline loops: CDR1 SQVTM, CDR2 ANQGSEA. V lost 6 bases to trimming and J lost 0 bases, with 25 bases between them. The CDR3 region is CSVHSPGRRAASTDTQYF. The CDR3 region has the DNA TGCAGCGTCCATTCTCCGGGCCGCCGGGCCGCTAGCACAGATACGCAGTATTTT.

This clonotype occurred a few times. The chain recombines TRBV7-6 with TRBJ1-1; unclear D gene. The germline V gene encodes CDR1 SGHVS and CDR2 FNYEAQ. This CDR3 comprises 15 residues. Trimming cost V 5 bases and J 0 bases, with 13 bases left between them. This chain's CDR3 is CASSLTTQLNTEAFF. The CDR3 coding sequence is TGTGCCAGCAGCCTGACGACACAATTGAACACTGAAGCTTTCTTT.

This rearrangement joins TRBV10-2 to TRBJ1-4; possible D gene TRBD1, 5 bases. CDR1 and CDR2 (germline): WSHSY, SAAADI. The CDR3 sequence is 16 residues long. The V and J ends lost 4 bases and 8 bases respectively, with 20 bases between them. The CDR3 reads CASSGGGYTRGEKLFF. The CDR3 DNA reads TGCGCCAGCAGTGGTGGGGGATATACAAGAGGGGAAAAACTGTTTTTT.

There are many counts of this clonotype. This sequence joins TRBV27 and TRBJ2-7; D tentatively fits TRBD1 or TRBD2 (6 bases each). Germline V gene data show CDR1 as MNHEY and CDR2 as SMNVEV (reference sequence). V gave up 5 bases and J gave up 9 bases, with 17 bases separating them. This CDR3 is built from 13 residues. The chain's CDR3 is CASSLTGFGGQYF. CDR3 coding DNA: TGTGCCAGCAGTCTGACAGGCTTCGGGGGGCAGTACTTC.

This sequence joins TRBV4-3 and TRBJ1-4; the D is unclear. V was cut by 4 bases and J by 8 bases, with 17 bases left in between. This CDR3 contains 15 residues. Per the germline V gene, CDR1 is LGHNA and CDR2 is YSLEER. CDR3 nucleotides: TGCGCCAGCAGCCCGGGCGCCACAATGAGGGAAAAACTGTTTTTT. Translated, it gives CASSPGATMREKLFF.

The V and J genes are TRBV9 and TRBJ2-5, with a weak D call TRBD2 (5 bases). Trimming cost V 5 bases and J 1 base, with 15 bases left between them. This CDR3 contains 15 residues. CDR1 and CDR2 (germline): SGDLS, YYNGEE. The CDR3 coding sequence is TGTGCCAGCAGTCGGGGAGCAGCGGTCCAAGAGACCCAGTACTTC. Its translation: CASSRGAAVQETQYF.

This clonotype has at least ten counts. The chain is built from TRBV12-3 or TRBV12-4 and TRBJ2-3; tentative D call: TRBD1 (5 bases). V was shortened by 4 bases and J by 1 base, with 15 bases between the two germline ends. The CDR3 sequence is 16 residues long. In nucleotides, the CDR3 is TGTGCCAGCAGTTCAAATCAGACAGCCCGCACAGATACGCAGTATTTT. This sequence encodes CASSSNQTARTDTQYF.

This clonotype has ten or more counts. V gene TRBV5-1 combines with J gene TRBJ2-1; possible D gene TRBD2, 6 bases. Trimming stripped 4 bases from V and 2 bases from J, with 16 bases between. Germline CDR1 and CDR2: SGHRS and YFSETQ. The CDR3 has 16 residues. CDR3 bases: TGCGCCAGCAGCGTACCCACAACGGGAGCCTACAATGAGCAGTTCTTC. It encodes CASSVPTTGAYNEQFF. Based on the CDR3 plus reference TRBV5-1 and TRBJ2-1, the full variable domain is KAGVTQTPRYLIKTRGQQVTLSCSPISGHRSVSWYQQTPGQGLQFLFEYFSETQRNKGNFPGRFSGRQFSNSRSEMNVSTLELGDSALYLCASSVPTTGAYNEQFFGPGTRLTVL.

This clonotype has more than one count but fewer than ten. The chain carries TRBV7-9 and TRBJ1-5; tentative D call: TRBD1 (6 bases). CDR1 and CDR2 from the germline V gene are SEHNR and FQNEAQ (reference sequence). The CDR3 spans 16 residues. Trimming took off 7 bases at V and 3 bases at J, with 19 bases between the two ends. In DNA form, the CDR3 reads TGTGCCAGCACCACGGCGGACGGGGGCCCCAATCAGCCCCAGCATTTT. Protein sequence: CASTTADGGPNQPQHF. The full variable domain, with the rest looked up from reference TRBV7-9 and TRBJ1-5, is DTGVSQNPRHKITKRGQNVTFRCDPISEHNRLYWYRQTLGQGPEFLTYFQNEAQLEKSRLLSDRFSAERPKGSFSTLEIQRTEQGDSAMYLCASTTADGGPNQPQHFGDGTRLSIL.

This clonotype was detected a few times. The CDR3 nucleotides are TGTGCCAGCAGTTTAGAGGTTAACTATGGCTACACCTTC. Amino acids: CASSLEVNYGYTF. The V gene is TRBV12-3 or TRBV12-4, the J gene TRBJ1-2; D is unresolved. Trimming removed 1 base from V and 1 base from J, with 4 bases in between. CDR3 length equals 13 residues.

This clonotype occurred many times. The rearrangement uses TRBV3-1 and TRBJ2-2, with a tentative D call TRBD2 (6 bases). The germline V and J ends were trimmed by 0 bases and 1 base, with 9 bases remaining between them. CDR3 size: 16 residues. Germline-derived CDR1 and CDR2 are LGHDT and YNNKEL (reference sequence). As DNA, the CDR3 is TGTGCCAGCAGCCAAGATAGGAGGGGGAACACCGGGGAGCTGTTTTTT. Amino acid sequence: CASSQDRRGNTGELFF.

The CDR3 loop reads CASSLERTDVNEQFF. In DNA, the CDR3 is TGTGCCAGCAGCTTAGAAAGGACGGATGTAAATGAGCAGTTCTTC. V is TRBV7-9 and J is TRBJ2-1; D gene ambiguous. This CDR3 comprises 15 residues. Germline-derived CDR1 and CDR2 are SEHNR and FQNEAQ (reference sequence). V shed 1 base and J shed 7 bases, with 14 bases lying between them.

This clonotype was detected a few times. This chain connects TRBV28 to TRBJ2-7, with D tentatively TRBD1 (6 bases). The CDR3 is 15 residues long. Germline loops: CDR1 MDHEN, CDR2 SYDVKM. V shed 5 bases and J shed 1 base, with 15 bases lying between them. The CDR3 here is CASSPRDTPSYEQYF. The CDR3 DNA is TGTGCCAGCAGTCCCCGGGACACCCCATCCTACGAGCAGTACTTC.

The gene calls are TRBV20-1 and TRBJ2-5, with a tentative D call TRBD2 (6 bases). The CDR3 is made up of 14 amino acids. Germline CDR1 is DFQATT and CDR2 is SNEGSKA (reference sequence). The V and J ends lost 0 bases and 5 bases respectively, with 13 bases between them. DNA of the CDR3: TGCAGTGCTAGAGATATGAGGGAGGTCGAGACCCAGTACTTC. Amino acids: CSARDMREVETQYF.

The sample holds many counts of this clonotype. V and J are TRBV12-3 or TRBV12-4 and TRBJ1-2, with 7 bases aligning to TRBD1. The CDR3 totals 14 residues. V gave up 1 base and J gave up 4 bases; unmatched junction bases: 3. The CDR3 DNA follows: TGTGCCAGCAGTTTAGGGACAGGAGCCTATGGCTACACCTTC. Translation: CASSLGTGAYGYTF.